Below, 9 T cell receptor beta chains from the same sample are listed, as sequenced in a study of T cell responses to AZD1222 COVID-19 vaccine. The data were produced by immunoSEQ multiplex PCR, yet TCRdb's version contains in-frame clones alone and is incomplete. This table holds 120,000 or so clones, about 90% found once. This sample comprised peripheral blood, obtained on day 0 of AZD1222 vaccination. These receptors originate from an adult in good health.

Concerning this clone itself: The germline gene is not matched at one end of the junction; a read error may be the cause. V usage is TRBV18 and J usage is TRBJ1-2; D call uncertain. The CDR3 length is 13 residues. CDR1 is KGHSH, CDR2 LQKENI, per germline. The CDR3 loop reads CVSSRLEAYGYTF. CDR3 in DNA: TGTGTCAGCTCACGTTTGGAGGCCTATGGCTACACCTTC. The variable domain in full, completed from reference TRBV18 and TRBJ1-2, reads NAGVMQNPRHLVRRRGQEARLRCSPMKGHSHVYWYRQLPEEGLKFMVYLQKENIIDESGMPKERFSAEFPKEGPSILRIQQVVRGDSAAYFCVSSRLEAYGYTFGSGTRLTVV.

The rearrangement joins TRBV30 to TRBJ1-4, with D maybe TRBD1 (6 bases). The CDR3 runs 15 residues. Germline V gives CDR1 GTSNPN, CDR2 SVGIG (reference sequence). The V end was cut by 6 bases, the J end by 1 base, with 15 bases between. The DNA for the CDR3 is TGTGCCTGTACAGGGAGAGGGCGAACTAATGAAAAACTGTTTTTT. This translates into CACTGRGRTNEKLFF. Based on the CDR3 plus reference TRBV30 and TRBJ1-4, the full variable domain is SQTIHQWPATLVQPVGSPLSLECTVEGTSNPNLYWYRQAAGRGLQLLFYSVGIGQISSEVPQNLSASRPQDRQFILSSKKLLLSDSGFYLCACTGRGRTNEKLFFGSGTQLSVL.

This chain links TRBV10-3 with TRBJ1-2, with 8 positions matching TRBD1. V was clipped by 3 bases and J by 2 bases; unmatched bases: 5. The CDR3 consists of 15 residues. The germline gives CDR1 ENHRY, CDR2 SYGVKD. CDR3 sequence: CAISEPQGANYGYTF. In DNA, the CDR3 is TGTGCCATCAGTGAACCTCAGGGGGCCAACTATGGCTACACCTTC.

The chain employs TRBV5-1 and TRBJ1-6; no clear D gene. V lost 0 bases to trimming and J lost 9 bases, with 10 bases between them. The CDR3 extends over 14 amino acids. CDR1 and CDR2 from the germline V gene are SGHRS and YFSETQ. CDR3 residues: CASSLGAGGSPLHF. CDR3 nucleotides: TGCGCCAGCAGCTTGGGGGCCGGTGGTTCACCCCTCCACTTT. The full variable domain, its missing parts supplied by reference TRBV5-1 and TRBJ1-6, is KAGVTQTPRYLIKTRGQQVTLSCSPISGHRSVSWYQQTPGQGLQFLFEYFSETQRNKGNFPGRFSGRQFSNSRSEMNVSTLELGDSALYLCASSLGAGGSPLHFGNGTRLTVT.

The rearrangement links TRBV11-3 to TRBJ1-6; 10 positions agree with TRBD1. Per the germline V gene, CDR1 is SGHNT and CDR2 is YENEEA. The trim removed 2 bases at V and 7 bases at J, leaving 2 bases unmatched. The CDR3 extends over 15 amino acids. CDR3 sequence reads: CASSLPDRGNSPLHF. In DNA form, the CDR3 reads TGTGCCAGCAGCTTACCGGACAGGGGGAATTCACCCCTCCACTTT.

The chain couples TRBV14 to TRBJ1-3, with D tentatively TRBD1 (6 bases). Trimming pared 4 bases from V and 4 bases from J, leaving 8 bases between. Per the germline V gene, CDR1 is SGHDN and CDR2 is FVKESK. CDR3 length: 13 amino acids. The CDR3 coding sequence is TGTGCCAGCAGCCTCAGGGGCGGAAACACCATATATTTT. This gives the protein CASSLRGGNTIYF.

The rearrangement uses TRBV2 and TRBJ2-1; the match to TRBD1 covers 12 bases. The germline CDR1 and CDR2 sequences are SNHLY and FYNNEI. The trim removed 7 bases at V and 7 bases at J, leaving 2 bases unmatched. The CDR3 length is 13 residues. The CDR3 DNA follows: TGTGCCAGCACGGGACAGGGGGCGAATGAGCAGTTCTTC. Its protein product is CASTGQGANEQFF. Full variable domain (outside the CDR3, taken from reference TRBV2 and TRBJ2-1): EPEVTQTPSHQVTQMGQEVILRCVPISNHLYFYWYRQILGQKVEFLVSFYNNEISEKSEIFDDQFSVERPDGSNFTLKIRSTKLEDSAMYFCASTGQGANEQFFGPGTRLTVL.

The chain combines TRBV24-1 with TRBJ1-5; a possible D gene is TRBD1 (5 bases). The CDR3 has 13 amino acids. Germline assignment: CDR1 KGHDR and CDR2 SFDVKD. The V and J ends lost 10 bases and 6 bases respectively, with 15 bases between them. The CDR3 DNA is TGTGCCACGGCAATTGGCGGGACTCAGCCCCAGCATTTT. Its translation: CATAIGGTQPQHF.

The chain links TRBV20-1 to TRBJ1-1; D ambiguous. The CDR3 has 11 amino acids. Germline CDR1 and CDR2: DFQATT and SNEGSKA (reference sequence). Trimming took 6 bases from V and 3 from J, leaving 8 bases between them. The CDR3 sequence is CSASTDTEAFF. The CDR3 DNA reads TGCAGTGCAAGCACGGACACTGAAGCTTTCTTT.